The next 20 T cell receptor beta chains were all read from a single sample in a study of blood T cell repertoires in COVID-19. The table came from immunoSEQ multiplex PCR; TCRdb's copy has only in-frame clones and leaves some out. This sample has 120,000 or so clones, with around 80% found just once. The sequencing sample was made of peripheral blood. The receptors here all came from a man in his 70s with acute or convalescent COVID-19.

V usage is TRBV5-5 and J usage is TRBJ2-7, with 8 positions matching TRBD1. The CDR3 has 15 residues. Germline assignment: CDR1 SGHKS and CDR2 YYEKEE (reference sequence). Germline trimming cut 5 bases from V and 3 bases from J; bases unmatched to any gene: 10. The CDR3 sequence: CASRTLPTGDYEQYF. Here the CDR3 DNA reads TGTGCCAGCAGGACTCTCCCGACAGGGGACTACGAGCAGTACTTC.

Worth noting for this clone: This sample also contains other DNA sequences that code for the same CDR3. V usage is TRBV5-4 and J usage is TRBJ2-3; tentative D call: TRBD2 (7 bases). Germline V gene data show CDR1 as SGHNT and CDR2 as YYREEE (reference sequence). Trimming took off 4 bases at V and 5 bases at J, with 14 bases between the two ends. The CDR3 extends over 14 amino acids. CDR3 nucleotide sequence: TGTGCCAGCAGCCTCCGAGGGGGGGGAGATACGCAGTATTTT. Protein product: CASSLRGGGDTQYF.

The rearrangement joins TRBV6-4 to TRBJ2-3; 10 bases map to TRBD2. The CDR3 totals 14 residues. Germline loops: CDR1 MRHNA, CDR2 SNTAGT. V shed 3 bases and J 4 bases; nucleotides not matched to a gene: 1. The CDR3 DNA is TGTGCCAGCAGTGAAAGCGGGGGGGCAGATACGCAGTATTTT. As protein: CASSESGGADTQYF.

This clone was detected only once. The chain recombines TRBV6-5 with TRBJ2-2; 8 bases align to TRBD1. The CDR3 consists of 15 residues. The trim removed 2 bases at V and 6 bases at J, leaving 5 bases unmatched. Germline CDR1 MNHEY, CDR2 SVGAGI. DNA of the CDR3: TGTGCCAGCAGTTACGACAGGGGCGCCCCCGGGGAGCTGTTTTTT. It yields the protein CASSYDRGAPGELFF.

This chain joins TRBV5-1 and TRBJ2-7, with 9 nucleotides matching TRBD1. The V and J ends lost 3 bases and 1 base, in that order; junction bases with no gene match: 2. CDR1 is SGHRS and CDR2 is YFSETQ in the germline V gene. The CDR3 is 14 residues long. CDR3: CASSSGTGSYEQYF. Written as DNA, the CDR3 is TGCGCCAGCAGCTCTGGGACAGGGTCCTACGAGCAGTACTTC.

The chain couples TRBV9 to TRBJ2-3, with 10 bases fitting TRBD1. Germline loops: CDR1 SGDLS, CDR2 YYNGEE. J lost 3 bases, V lost 2 bases, and 6 bases had no gene match. CDR3 length: 16 residues. The CDR3 spells CASSVFDRGQTDTQYF. The CDR3 nucleotides read TGTGCCAGCAGCGTCTTCGACAGGGGGCAGACAGATACGCAGTATTTT. The full variable domain, completed using reference TRBV9 and TRBJ2-3, is DSGVTQTPKHLITATGQRVTLRCSPRSGDLSVYWYQQSLDQGLQFLIQYYNGEERAKGNILERFSAQQFPDLHSELNLSSLELGDSALYFCASSVFDRGQTDTQYFGPGTRLTVL.

The J gene is TRBJ1-2, the V gene TRBV6-6; TRBD1 matches 8 bases. Germline V gives CDR1 MNHNY, CDR2 SVGAGI (reference sequence). CDR3 length: 14 amino acids. J was trimmed by 8 bases and V by 0 bases; bases with no gene match: 5. The CDR3 sequence: CASSYSTDRGGYTF. CDR3 sequence (DNA): TGTGCCAGCAGTTACTCGACCGACAGGGGCGGCTACACCTTC.

This chain links TRBV30 with TRBJ1-6; D is unclear. This CDR3 spans 14 amino acids. The germline gives CDR1 GTSNPN, CDR2 SVGIG (reference sequence). V dropped 0 bases and J dropped 9 bases, with 12 bases sitting between them. CDR3 amino acids: CAWSVTGVGSPLHF. The CDR3 coding sequence is TGTGCCTGGAGTGTAACCGGGGTCGGTTCACCCCTCCACTTT.

The rearrangement links TRBV18 to TRBJ1-1; maybe TRBD1 (6 bases). V was clipped by 2 bases and J by 5 bases, with 15 bases between them. In germline, CDR1 is KGHSH, CDR2 LQKENI. The CDR3 runs 15 residues. CDR3 loop: CASSPGPRGETEAFF. As DNA, the CDR3 is TGTGCCAGCTCACCAGGCCCCAGGGGCGAAACTGAAGCTTTCTTT.

The chain carries TRBV24-1 and TRBJ2-2, with TRBD1 matching 8 bases. Losses at the gene ends were 7 bases for V and 2 bases for J; bases not matched to a gene: 5. Germline V lookup: CDR1 KGHDR, CDR2 SFDVKD. The CDR3 covers 15 residues. The CDR3 here is CATRGTGKNTGELFF. The CDR3, as DNA: TGTGCCACCAGAGGGACAGGTAAAAACACCGGGGAGCTGTTTTTT.

V gene TRBV5-1 combines with J gene TRBJ2-1; 9 bases align to TRBD2. The germline gives CDR1 SGHRS, CDR2 YFSETQ. There are 15 residues in the CDR3. V lost 2 bases and J lost 3; bases outside the gene matches: 3. CDR3 sequence reads: CASSFSGGNYNEQFF. As DNA, the CDR3 is TGCGCCAGCAGCTTTAGCGGGGGTAACTACAATGAGCAGTTCTTC.

The chain is built from TRBV24-1 and TRBJ1-5, with a possible D match to TRBD1 (5 bases). Germline assignment: CDR1 KGHDR and CDR2 SFDVKD. V was cut by 2 bases and J by 4 bases, with 11 bases left in between. The CDR3 is 15 residues long. Here the CDR3 DNA reads TGTGCCACCAGTGATTCCAGACAGCCAAATCAGCCCCAGCATTTT. Translating gives CATSDSRQPNQPQHF.

The J gene is TRBJ1-2, the V gene TRBV24-1; TRBD1 agrees at 8 bases. The trim removed 5 bases at V and 7 bases at J, leaving 14 bases unmatched. Germline loops: CDR1 KGHDR, CDR2 SFDVKD. CDR3 length: 16 amino acids. The CDR3 region is CATSGRAGQAIAGYTF. CDR3 in DNA: TGTGCCACCAGTGGCCGAGCGGGACAGGCAATCGCTGGCTACACCTTC.

This clone has just one count. J is TRBJ1-1 and V is TRBV2, with D possibly matching TRBD1 (6 bases). The CDR3 is made up of 13 amino acids. The V and J ends lost 5 bases and 0 bases respectively, with 7 bases between them. CDR1 is SNHLY, CDR2 FYNNEI, per germline. CDR3 loop: CASSRQVNTEAFF. The CDR3 bases are TGTGCCAGCAGTAGACAGGTGAACACTGAAGCTTTCTTT.

This chain uses TRBV5-6 with TRBJ2-2; TRBD1 might be the D (5 bases). Germline loops: CDR1 SGHDT, CDR2 YYEEEE. This CDR3 comprises 16 residues. Trimming took 5 bases from V and 5 from J, leaving 19 bases between them. CDR3 in amino acids: CASSPPPGRRTGELFF. CDR3 coding DNA: TGTGCCAGCAGTCCCCCGCCAGGGCGGCGTACCGGGGAGCTGTTTTTT.

The chain couples TRBV5-8 to TRBJ1-2; no definite D call. V lost 4 bases, J lost 6 bases, and 13 bases lay in between. This CDR3 spans 13 amino acids. The germline CDR1 and CDR2 sequences are SGHTS and YDEGEE. The CDR3 DNA sequence: TGTGCCAGCAGCCGCACGAGCGCGGATGGCTACACCTTC. The encoded protein is CASSRTSADGYTF.

The chain has TRBV3-1 (or the pseudogene TRBV3-2) and TRBJ2-5, with 9 nucleotides matching TRBD1. The germline V gene has CDR1 LGHDT and CDR2 YNNKEL (reference sequence). Trimming took 4 bases from V and 5 from J; bases not matched to a gene: 8. The CDR3 runs to 15 residues. CDR3 sequence reads: CASSLGTGNGETQYF. The CDR3, as DNA: TGTGCCAGCAGCCTCGGGACAGGGAACGGGGAGACCCAGTACTTC.

This chain uses TRBV9 with TRBJ1-4; the D gene is possibly TRBD1 (5 bases). Germline loops: CDR1 SGDLS, CDR2 YYNGEE. This CDR3 contains 15 residues. Trimming pared 3 bases from V and 4 bases from J, leaving 13 bases between. The chain's CDR3 is CASSAQGRDNEKLFF. The CDR3 nucleotides read TGTGCCAGCAGCGCCCAGGGCAGAGATAATGAAAAACTGTTTTTT.

The DNA for the CDR3 is TGTGCCAGTAGCTTCAGGGCGATGAACACTGAAGCTTTCTTT. Protein sequence: CASSFRAMNTEAFF. The chain is built from TRBV19 and TRBJ1-1, with a tentative D call TRBD1 (5 bases). This CDR3 comprises 14 residues. Germline-derived CDR1 and CDR2 are LNHDA and SQIVND (reference sequence). The V end was cut by 6 bases, the J end by 0 bases, with 11 bases between. Combining the CDR3 with reference TRBV19 and TRBJ1-1 gives the whole variable domain DGGITQSPKYLFRKEGQNVTLSCEQNLNHDAMYWYRQDPGQGLRLIYYSQIVNDFQKGDIAEGYSVSREKKESFPLTVTSAQKNPTAFYLCASSFRAMNTEAFFGQGTRLTVV.

The chain is built from TRBV4-1 and TRBJ1-1; tentative D call: TRBD1 (5 bases). V was pared by 0 bases and J by 8 bases, with 10 bases between. The CDR3 contains 13 residues. Looked up from germline, CDR1 is MGHRA and CDR2 is YSYEKL. The DNA for the CDR3 is TGCGCCAGCAGCCAAGATAGCCGGACAGAAGCTTTCTTT. Amino acid sequence: CASSQDSRTEAFF.